The text below deals with one T cell receptor (beta chain). Its antigen is unidentified. Despite likely unrecorded immune exposures, the donors were nominally healthy at the time of sampling. The germline V gene encodes CDR1 SGDLS and CDR2 YYNGEE. V dropped 5 bases and J dropped 6; count of bases not matched to a gene: 8. The CDR3 totals 15 residues. This sample was included in a study of cytomegalovirus exposure and HLA in healthy donors. The primer mix had 60 Vbeta and 13 Jbeta primers. Produced via immunoSEQ multiplex PCR; TCRdb's table is partial and in-frame only. The sample records more than 100,000 clones, around 74% being singletons. Study findings and constraints: A later analysis associated about 18,000 TCR beta sequences with HLA alleles at a 0.05 false discovery rate.

The receptor was derived from a man aged 60 to 75 in good health and CMV-seropositive. The specimen was PBMCs. The chain has TRBV9 and TRBJ1-6, with 7 bases identical to TRBD1. CDR3 sequence: CASRTGGQPNSPLHF. The CDR3 region has the DNA TGTGCCAGCAGGACTGGGGGACAGCCTAATTCACCCCTCCACTTT.